This is a list of T cell receptor beta chains from one sample in a study of CD4 T cells in relation to SARS-CoV-2 and coronaviruses. These receptors have no identified antigens. TCRdb keeps only in-frame clones here, not all; method: immunoSEQ multiplex PCR. The sample records tens of thousands of clones, roughly 70% being singletons. Sequences were obtained from CD4+ T cells from PBMCs, cultured in vitro. These TCRs come from a human donor in good health. CDR3s include the opening cysteine and the closing phenylalanine or tryptophan. The D gene is left open where the match is weak. Clone size is shown for a subset of rows, as once, few, many or a class of expanded clone.

j_call d_call v_call clone_size cdr3_aa cdr3_nt
TRBJ2-7 - TRBV9 - CASSVEVGSSYEQYF TGTGCCAGCAGCGTAGAGGTCGGCTCTTCCTACGAGCAGTACTTC
TRBJ2-1 TRBD2 TRBV19 - CATTASGGAFNEQFF TGTGCCACCACCGCTAGCGGGGGGGCCTTCAATGAGCAGTTCTTC
TRBJ2-2 - TRBV10-1 - CASSAVAGELFF TGCGCCAGCAGTGCCGTCGCCGGGGAGCTGTTTTTT
TRBJ2-7 - TRBV7-2 few CASSSLLNSYEQYF TGTGCCAGCAGCTCCCTCTTAAACTCCTACGAGCAGTACTTC
TRBJ1-3 TRBD1 TRBV7-2 once CASSLGSTGGSGNTIYF TGTGCCAGCAGCTTAGGGTCGACAGGGGGCTCTGGAAACACCATATATTTT
TRBJ1-2 - TRBV7-2 few CASSLVAAGKGYTF TGTGCCAGCAGCTTAGTTGCCGCAGGGAAGGGCTACACCTTC
TRBJ2-3 TRBD2 TRBV7-2 once CASTSRSRGGTDTQYF TGTGCCAGCACGTCGCGTTCGCGGGGGGGCACAGATACGCAGTATTTT
TRBJ1-6 TRBD1 TRBV5-5 - CASSSDRAEGSYNSPLHF TGTGCCAGCAGCTCTGACAGGGCGGAAGGCTCCTATAATTCACCCCTCCACTTT
TRBJ1-1 - TRBV5-1 - CASSPDPDGPGTEAFF TGCGCCAGCAGCCCCGACCCGGACGGGCCGGGCACTGAAGCTTTCTTT
TRBJ1-5 - TRBV6-6 - CASLREGGGNQPQHF TGTGCCAGCCTCAGGGAGGGGGGTGGCAATCAGCCCCAGCATTTT
TRBJ2-3 TRBD1 TRBV27 - CASSSPGTGGGDTQYF TGTGCCAGCAGTTCCCCCGGGACAGGGGGCGGTGATACGCAGTATTTT
TRBJ1-6 TRBD1 TRBV5-1 - CASSWGTAGANSPLHF TGCGCCAGCAGCTGGGGGACAGCCGGGGCGAATTCACCCCTCCACTTT
TRBJ1-1 - TRBV6-5 - CASSYSRGPTLGAFF TGTGCCAGCAGTTACTCGCGGGGGCCTACCCTGGGAGCTTTCTTT
TRBJ1-4 - TRBV6-5 - CASILGTLINEKLFF TGTGCCAGCATATTGGGGACCTTGATTAATGAAAAACTGTTTTTT
TRBJ2-3 - TRBV3-1/TRBV3-2 few CASSQGERRRYF TGTGCCAGCAGCCAAGGGGAGCGCAGGCGGTATTTT
TRBJ2-1 - TRBV6-6 - CASSYESTSEQFF TGTGCCAGCAGTTATGAGTCGACATCCGAGCAGTTCTTC
TRBJ1-1 - TRBV5-8 - CASSLGAGRSIEAFF TGTGCCAGCAGCTTGGGGGCAGGGAGGTCGATTGAAGCTTTCTTT
TRBJ2-1 - TRBV7-2 - CASSSSMDSSYNEQFF TGTGCCAGCAGCTCTTCAATGGACTCCTCCTACAATGAGCAGTTCTTC
TRBJ2-6 - TRBV7-2 - CASSPLGSSGANVLTF TGTGCCAGCAGCCCCCTCGGGAGTTCTGGGGCCAACGTCCTGACTTTC
TRBJ2-5 TRBD1 TRBV5-1 - CASGGQTQETQYF TGCGCCAGCGGGGGACAGACCCAAGAGACCCAGTACTTC
TRBJ1-2 TRBD1 TRBV7-9 - CASSSDRGGYGYTF TGTGCCAGCAGCTCGGACAGGGGCGGATATGGCTACACCTTC
TRBJ1-2 - TRBV2 - CASSGDSDYGYTF TGTGCCAGCAGTGGAGACAGTGACTATGGCTACACCTTC
TRBJ2-5 TRBD1 TRBV6-1 - CASSEWGPGQLQETQYF TGTGCCAGCAGTGAATGGGGCCCGGGACAGTTACAAGAGACCCAGTACTTC
TRBJ2-2 TRBD2 TRBV3-1/TRBV3-2 - CASALAGVTGELFF TGTGCCAGCGCGCTAGCGGGAGTGACCGGGGAGCTGTTTTTT
TRBJ2-3 - TRBV4-3 - CASSQVVGDTQYF TGCGCCAGCAGCCAAGTTGTCGGAGATACGCAGTATTTT
TRBJ1-5 TRBD1 TRBV5-5 - CASSLRQGLDQPQHF TGTGCCAGCAGCTTGAGACAGGGCCTAGATCAGCCCCAGCATTTT
TRBJ1-5 - TRBV3-1/TRBV3-2 - CASSQCQPQHF TGTGCCAGCAGCCAGTGTCAGCCCCAGCATTTT
TRBJ2-7 TRBD1 TRBV7-9 - CASSFTPDRGGYEQYF TGTGCCAGCAGCTTCACACCAGACAGGGGTGGTTACGAGCAGTACTTC
TRBJ1-5 - TRBV12-3/TRBV12-4 - CASSPGFQPQHF TGTGCCAGCAGTCCGGGATTTCAGCCCCAGCATTTT
TRBJ2-7 - TRBV12-3/TRBV12-4 - CASAQTWEQYF TGTGCCAGCGCCCAGACGTGGGAGCAGTACTTC
TRBJ1-5 TRBD1 TRBV6-6 - CASTGTGGRNQPQHF TGTGCCAGCACCGGGACAGGGGGTCGCAATCAGCCCCAGCATTTT
TRBJ1-3 - TRBV5-5 - CASSFWDFSGNTIYF TGTGCCAGCAGCTTTTGGGACTTTTCTGGAAACACCATATATTTT
TRBJ1-1 TRBD1 TRBV29-1 - CSVAGTGGTEAFF TGCAGCGTTGCCGGGACAGGGGGCACTGAAGCTTTCTTT
TRBJ1-2 - TRBV5-1 - CASSLRPSADGYTF TGCGCCAGCAGCTTGCGTCCGTCCGCGGATGGCTACACCTTC
TRBJ2-5 TRBD2 TRBV29-1 - CSVEWMAGGKTQYF TGCAGCGTTGAATGGATGGCGGGAGGGAAGACCCAGTACTTC
TRBJ2-3 - TRBV6-5 - CASSYQGDTQYF TGTGCCAGCAGTTACCAGGGCGATACGCAGTATTTT
TRBJ2-7 TRBD2 TRBV5-4 - CASSLRLAGPYEQYF TGTGCCAGCAGCTTGCGTCTAGCGGGGCCCTACGAGCAGTACTTC
TRBJ2-7 - TRBV5-1 few CASSTDLTYEQYF TGCGCCAGCAGCACGGACCTAACCTACGAGCAGTACTTC
TRBJ2-3 - TRBV5-1 - CASSLGASGMADTQYF TGCGCCAGCAGCTTGGGAGCGTCGGGGATGGCAGATACGCAGTATTTT
TRBJ2-2 - TRBV11-3 few CASSLRGTGELFF TGTGCCAGCAGCTTAAGAGGGACCGGGGAGCTGTTTTTT
TRBJ2-5 - TRBV4-2 - CASSQDSPSESEAQYF TGTGCCAGCAGCCAAGATTCTCCTAGCGAGTCAGAAGCCCAGTACTTC
TRBJ1-2 TRBD1 TRBV7-9 - CASRDRENGYTF TGTGCCAGCCGGGACAGGGAAAATGGCTACACCTTC
TRBJ2-4 - TRBV21-1 - CASSKSTSWRGEAKNIQYF TGTGCCAGCAGCAAATCGACTAGCTGGAGGGGGGAGGCCAAAAACATTCAGTACTTC
TRBJ2-2 - TRBV3-1/TRBV3-2 - CASSQLAVHTGELFF TGTGCCAGCAGCCAGTTAGCGGTGCACACCGGGGAGCTGTTTTTT
TRBJ2-3 - TRBV27 - CASSYISESTQYF TGTGCCAGCAGTTATATAAGCGAAAGTACGCAGTATTTT
TRBJ2-1 TRBD2 TRBV6-5 - CASFPGTSRNNEQFF TGTGCCAGCTTTCCCGGGACTAGCAGGAACAATGAGCAGTTCTTC
TRBJ1-5 - TRBV24-1 - CATSLEGSNQPQHF TGTGCCACCAGTCTGGAGGGTAGCAATCAGCCCCAGCATTTT
TRBJ1-2 TRBD1 TRBV9 - CASKGTGGDGYTF TGTGCCAGCAAAGGGACAGGGGGCGATGGCTACACCTTC
TRBJ1-4 TRBD1 TRBV5-1 - CASSPGTVNEKLFF TGCGCCAGCAGCCCCGGGACAGTAAATGAAAAACTGTTTTTT
TRBJ2-2 TRBD2 TRBV19 - CASNPREAGGNTGELFF TGTGCCAGTAACCCTAGGGAAGCGGGGGGGAACACCGGGGAGCTGTTTTTT
TRBJ1-6 - TRBV5-5 - CASSLALLGDSPLHF TGTGCCAGCAGCTTGGCTCTCCTCGGGGATTCACCCCTCCACTTT
TRBJ1-6 - TRBV5-1 once CASSSGRSSYNSPLHF TGCGCCAGCAGCTCGGGGAGAAGCTCCTATAATTCACCCCTCCACTTT
TRBJ1-1 - TRBV6-2/TRBV6-3 - CASSYQNGGGTEAFF TGTGCCAGCAGTTACCAGAACGGGGGCGGCACTGAAGCTTTCTTT
TRBJ2-7 - TRBV6-5 - CASGRDSYEQYF TGTGCCAGCGGACGGGACTCCTACGAGCAGTACTTC
TRBJ1-5 - TRBV29-1 - CSVVEGIGLQPQHF TGCAGCGTTGTGGAGGGTATAGGTCTCCAGCCCCAGCATTTT